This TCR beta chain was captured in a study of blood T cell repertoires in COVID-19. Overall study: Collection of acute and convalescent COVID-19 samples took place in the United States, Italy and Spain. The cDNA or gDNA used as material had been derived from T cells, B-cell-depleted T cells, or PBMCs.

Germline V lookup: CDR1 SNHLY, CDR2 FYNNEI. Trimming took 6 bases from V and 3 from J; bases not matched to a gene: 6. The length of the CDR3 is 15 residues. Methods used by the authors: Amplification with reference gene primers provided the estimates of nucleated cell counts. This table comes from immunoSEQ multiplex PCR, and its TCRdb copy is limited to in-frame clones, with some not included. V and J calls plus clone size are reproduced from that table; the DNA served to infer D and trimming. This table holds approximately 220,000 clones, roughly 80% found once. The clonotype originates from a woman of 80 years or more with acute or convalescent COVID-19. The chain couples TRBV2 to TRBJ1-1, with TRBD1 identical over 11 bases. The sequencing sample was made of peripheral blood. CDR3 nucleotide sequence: TGTGCCAGCAGGGCGGACAGGGGGCGTGACACTGAAGCTTTCTTT. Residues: CASRADRGRDTEAFF.